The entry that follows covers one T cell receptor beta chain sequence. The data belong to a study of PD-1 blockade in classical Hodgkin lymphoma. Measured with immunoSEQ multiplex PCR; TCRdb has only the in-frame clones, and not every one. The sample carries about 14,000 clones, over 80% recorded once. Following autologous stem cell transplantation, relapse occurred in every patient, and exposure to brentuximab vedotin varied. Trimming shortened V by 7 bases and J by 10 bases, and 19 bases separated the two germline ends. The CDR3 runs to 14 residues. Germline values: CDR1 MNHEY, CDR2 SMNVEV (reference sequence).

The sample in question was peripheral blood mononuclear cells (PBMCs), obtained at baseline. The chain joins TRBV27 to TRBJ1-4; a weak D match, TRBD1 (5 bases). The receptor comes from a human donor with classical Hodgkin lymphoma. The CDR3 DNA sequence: TGTGCCAGCACCCGGGACGGCCGGTATGGAAAACTGTTTTTT. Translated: CASTRDGRYGKLFF.